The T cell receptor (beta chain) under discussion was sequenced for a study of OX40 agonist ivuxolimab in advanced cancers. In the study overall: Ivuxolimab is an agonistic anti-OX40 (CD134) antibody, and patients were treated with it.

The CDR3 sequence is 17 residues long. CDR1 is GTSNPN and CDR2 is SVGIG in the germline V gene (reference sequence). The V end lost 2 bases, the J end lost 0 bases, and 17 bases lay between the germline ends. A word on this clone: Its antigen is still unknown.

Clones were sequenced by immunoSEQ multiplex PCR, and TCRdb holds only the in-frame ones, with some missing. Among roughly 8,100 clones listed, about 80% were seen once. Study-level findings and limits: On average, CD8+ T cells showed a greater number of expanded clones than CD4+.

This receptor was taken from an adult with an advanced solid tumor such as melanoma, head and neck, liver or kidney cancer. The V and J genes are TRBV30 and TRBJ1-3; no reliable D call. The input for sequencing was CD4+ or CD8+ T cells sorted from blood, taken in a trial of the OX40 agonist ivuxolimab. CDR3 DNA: TGTGCCTGGAGTTCGGGAGCAACAATTCACTCTGGAAACACCATATATTTT. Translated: CAWSSGATIHSGNTIYF.